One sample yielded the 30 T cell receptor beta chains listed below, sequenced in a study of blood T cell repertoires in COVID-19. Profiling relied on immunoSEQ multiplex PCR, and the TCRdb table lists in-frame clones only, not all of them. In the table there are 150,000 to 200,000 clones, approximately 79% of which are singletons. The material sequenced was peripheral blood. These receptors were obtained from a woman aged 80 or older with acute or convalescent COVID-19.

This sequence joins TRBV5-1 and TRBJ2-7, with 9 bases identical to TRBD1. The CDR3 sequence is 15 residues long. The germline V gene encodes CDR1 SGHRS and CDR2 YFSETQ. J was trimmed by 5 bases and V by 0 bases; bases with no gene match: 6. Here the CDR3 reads CASSLGGQGIDEQYF. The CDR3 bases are TGCGCCAGCAGCTTGGGGGGACAGGGTATAGACGAGCAGTACTTC.

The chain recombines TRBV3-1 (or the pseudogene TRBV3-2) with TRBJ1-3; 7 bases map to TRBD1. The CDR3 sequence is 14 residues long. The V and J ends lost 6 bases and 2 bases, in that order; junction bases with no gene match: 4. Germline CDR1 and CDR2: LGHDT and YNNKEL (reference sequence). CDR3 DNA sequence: TGTGCCAGCAGGAACACAGGGGCTGGAAACACCATATATTTT. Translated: CASRNTGAGNTIYF.

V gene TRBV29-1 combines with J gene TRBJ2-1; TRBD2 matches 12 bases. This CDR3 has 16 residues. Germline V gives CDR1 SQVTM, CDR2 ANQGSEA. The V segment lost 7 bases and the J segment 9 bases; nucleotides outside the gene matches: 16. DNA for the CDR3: TGCAGCGGGGGACTAGCGGGCAGGAGCTCGAGGGGTGAGCAGTTCTTC. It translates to CSGGLAGRSSRGEQFF.

The CDR3 nucleotides read TGTGCCAGCAGCTTCCCAGGGCCTAATTCACCCCTCCACTTT. Translation: CASSFPGPNSPLHF. The chain recombines TRBV7-2 with TRBJ1-6, with a tentative D call TRBD1 (5 bases). V shed 3 bases and J shed 6 bases, with 9 bases lying between them. The CDR3 consists of 14 residues. CDR1 and CDR2 from the germline V gene are SGHTA and FQGNSA.

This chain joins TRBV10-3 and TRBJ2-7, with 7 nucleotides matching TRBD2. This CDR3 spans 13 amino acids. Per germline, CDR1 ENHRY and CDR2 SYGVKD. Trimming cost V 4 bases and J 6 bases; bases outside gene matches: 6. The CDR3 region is CAISGRERGEQYF. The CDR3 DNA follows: TGTGCCATCAGTGGTAGGGAGCGGGGCGAGCAGTACTTC.

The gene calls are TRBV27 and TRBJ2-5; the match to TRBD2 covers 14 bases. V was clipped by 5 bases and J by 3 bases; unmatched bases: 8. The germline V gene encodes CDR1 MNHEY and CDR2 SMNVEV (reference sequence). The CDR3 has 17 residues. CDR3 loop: CASSRRGLAGAEETQYF. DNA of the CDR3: TGTGCCAGCAGTAGGAGGGGACTAGCGGGAGCAGAAGAGACCCAGTACTTC.

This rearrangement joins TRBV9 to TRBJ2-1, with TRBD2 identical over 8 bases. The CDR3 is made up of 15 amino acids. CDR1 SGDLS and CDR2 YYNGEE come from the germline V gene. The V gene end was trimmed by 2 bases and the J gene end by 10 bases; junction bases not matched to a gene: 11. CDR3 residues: CASSVSGTRIWEQFF. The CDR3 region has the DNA TGTGCCAGCAGCGTTTCCGGGACTAGGATATGGGAGCAGTTCTTC.

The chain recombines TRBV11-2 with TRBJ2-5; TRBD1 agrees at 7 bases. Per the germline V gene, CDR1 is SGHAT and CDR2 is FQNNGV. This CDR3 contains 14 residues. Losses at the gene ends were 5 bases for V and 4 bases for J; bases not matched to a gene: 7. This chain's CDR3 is CASSPVGGSETQYF. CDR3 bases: TGTGCCAGCAGCCCCGTAGGGGGCTCAGAGACCCAGTACTTC. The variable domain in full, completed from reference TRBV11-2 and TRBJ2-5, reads EAGVAQSPRYKIIEKRQSVAFWCNPISGHATLYWYQQILGQGPKLLIQFQNNGVVDDSQLPKDRFSAERLKGVDSTLKIQPAKLEDSAVYLCASSPVGGSETQYFGPGTRLLVL.

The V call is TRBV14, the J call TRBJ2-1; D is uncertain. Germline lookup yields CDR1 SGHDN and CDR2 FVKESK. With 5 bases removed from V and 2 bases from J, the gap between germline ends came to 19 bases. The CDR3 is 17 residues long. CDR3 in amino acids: CASSAATGHLPYNEQFF. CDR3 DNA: TGTGCCAGCAGCGCAGCGACCGGCCATTTACCCTACAATGAGCAGTTCTTC.

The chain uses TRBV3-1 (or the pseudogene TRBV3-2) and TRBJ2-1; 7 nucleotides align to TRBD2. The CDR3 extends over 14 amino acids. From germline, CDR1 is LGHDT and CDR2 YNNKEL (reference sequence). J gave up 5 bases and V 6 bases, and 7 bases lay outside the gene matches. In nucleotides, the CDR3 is TGTGCCAGCAGGCCGACCGGGACTAACAATGAGCAGTTCTTC. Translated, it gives CASRPTGTNNEQFF.

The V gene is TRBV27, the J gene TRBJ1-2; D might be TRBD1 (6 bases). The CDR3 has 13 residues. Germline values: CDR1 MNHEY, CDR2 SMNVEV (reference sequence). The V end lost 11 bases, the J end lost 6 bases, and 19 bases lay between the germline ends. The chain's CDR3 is CASGRGAQDGYTF. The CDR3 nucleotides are TGTGCCTCTGGACGGGGGGCGCAGGATGGCTACACCTTC.

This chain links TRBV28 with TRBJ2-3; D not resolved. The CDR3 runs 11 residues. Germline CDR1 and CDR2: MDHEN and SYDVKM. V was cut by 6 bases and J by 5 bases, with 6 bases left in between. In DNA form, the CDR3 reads TGTGCCAGCAGGTACAGAGATACGCAGTATTTT. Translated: CASRYRDTQYF.

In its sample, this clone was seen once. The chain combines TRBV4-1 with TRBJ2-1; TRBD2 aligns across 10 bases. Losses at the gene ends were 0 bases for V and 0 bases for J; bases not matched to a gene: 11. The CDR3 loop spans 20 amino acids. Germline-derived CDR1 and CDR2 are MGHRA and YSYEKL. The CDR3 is CASSQDQGLAVHRSYNEQFF. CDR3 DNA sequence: TGCGCCAGCAGCCAAGATCAAGGACTAGCGGTCCACCGCTCCTACAATGAGCAGTTCTTC.

CDR3 protein: CASSRTSGTNTDTQYF. CDR3 coding DNA: TGTGCCAGCAGCCGAACGTCCGGGACAAACACAGATACGCAGTATTTT. The chain joins TRBV5-4 to TRBJ2-3; D is perhaps TRBD1 (6 bases). The V gene's germline CDR1 is SGHNT and CDR2 YYREEE (reference sequence). The V end was cut by 4 bases, the J end by 2 bases, with 17 bases between. The CDR3 consists of 16 residues. Full variable domain (missing parts from reference TRBV5-4 and TRBJ2-3): ETGVTQSPTHLIKTRGQQVTLRCSSQSGHNTVSWYQQALGQGPQFIFQYYREEENGRGNFPPRFSGLQFPNYSSELNVNALELDDSALYLCASSRTSGTNTDTQYFGPGTRLTVL.

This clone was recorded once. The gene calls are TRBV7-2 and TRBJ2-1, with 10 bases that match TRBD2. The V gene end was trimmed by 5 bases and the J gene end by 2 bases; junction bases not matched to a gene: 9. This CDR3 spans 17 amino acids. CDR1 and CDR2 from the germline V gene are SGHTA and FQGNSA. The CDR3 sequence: CASSKRGGPSPYNEQFF. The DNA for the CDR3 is TGTGCCAGCAGCAAGCGGGGGGGACCATCTCCCTACAATGAGCAGTTCTTC.

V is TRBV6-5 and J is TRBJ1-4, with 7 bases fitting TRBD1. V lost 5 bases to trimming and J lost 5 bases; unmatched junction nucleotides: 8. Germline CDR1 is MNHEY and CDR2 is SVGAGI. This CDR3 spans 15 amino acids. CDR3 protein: CASSPSTGRNEKLFF. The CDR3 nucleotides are TGTGCCAGCAGTCCTTCGACAGGGAGGAATGAAAAACTGTTTTTT.

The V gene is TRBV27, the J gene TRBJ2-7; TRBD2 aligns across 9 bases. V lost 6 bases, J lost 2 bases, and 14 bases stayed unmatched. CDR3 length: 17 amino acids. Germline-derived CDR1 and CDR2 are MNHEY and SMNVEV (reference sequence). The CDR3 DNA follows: TGTGCCAGCAGAAGATTCGGCGGGGGGGACCCTACCTACGAGCAGTACTTC. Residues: CASRRFGGGDPTYEQYF.

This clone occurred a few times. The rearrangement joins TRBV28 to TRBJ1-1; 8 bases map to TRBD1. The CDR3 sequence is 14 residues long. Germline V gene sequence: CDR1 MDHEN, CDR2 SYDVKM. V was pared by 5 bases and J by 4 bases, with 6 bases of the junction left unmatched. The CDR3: CASSPRTGITEAFF. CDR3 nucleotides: TGTGCCAGCAGTCCACGGACAGGGATCACTGAAGCTTTCTTT.

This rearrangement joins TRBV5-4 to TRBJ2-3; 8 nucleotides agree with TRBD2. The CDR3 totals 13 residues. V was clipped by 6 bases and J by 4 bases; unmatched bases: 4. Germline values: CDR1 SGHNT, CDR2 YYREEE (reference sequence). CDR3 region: CASTGTSADTQYF. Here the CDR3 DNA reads TGTGCCAGCACCGGGACTAGTGCAGATACGCAGTATTTT.

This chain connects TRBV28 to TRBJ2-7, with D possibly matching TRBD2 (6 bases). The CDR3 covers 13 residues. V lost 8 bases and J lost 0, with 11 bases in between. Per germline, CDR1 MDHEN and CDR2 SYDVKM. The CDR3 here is CASEGGGSYEQYF. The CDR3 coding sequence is TGTGCCAGCGAGGGAGGCGGCTCCTACGAGCAGTACTTC.

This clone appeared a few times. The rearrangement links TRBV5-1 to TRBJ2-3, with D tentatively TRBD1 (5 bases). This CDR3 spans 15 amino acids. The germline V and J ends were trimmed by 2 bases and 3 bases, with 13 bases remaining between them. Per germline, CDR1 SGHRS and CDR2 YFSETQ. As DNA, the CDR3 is TGCGCCAGCAGCTTCTTCCAGGGTGTTACAGATACGCAGTATTTT. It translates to CASSFFQGVTDTQYF. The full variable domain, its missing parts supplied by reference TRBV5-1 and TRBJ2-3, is KAGVTQTPRYLIKTRGQQVTLSCSPISGHRSVSWYQQTPGQGLQFLFEYFSETQRNKGNFPGRFSGRQFSNSRSEMNVSTLELGDSALYLCASSFFQGVTDTQYFGPGTRLTVL.

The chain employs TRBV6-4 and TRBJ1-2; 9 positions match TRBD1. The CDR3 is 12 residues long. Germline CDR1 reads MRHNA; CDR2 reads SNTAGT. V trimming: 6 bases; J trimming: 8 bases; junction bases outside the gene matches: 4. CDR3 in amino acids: CASRPTGGGYTF. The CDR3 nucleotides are TGTGCCAGCAGACCTACAGGGGGCGGCTACACCTTC.

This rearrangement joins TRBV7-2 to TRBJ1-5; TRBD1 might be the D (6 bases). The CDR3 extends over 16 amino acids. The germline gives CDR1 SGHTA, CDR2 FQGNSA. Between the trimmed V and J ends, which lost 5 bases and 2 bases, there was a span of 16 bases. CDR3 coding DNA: TGTGCCAGCAGCACCCACGACGGGGGGCGCAATCAGCCCCAGCATTTT. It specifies CASSTHDGGRNQPQHF.

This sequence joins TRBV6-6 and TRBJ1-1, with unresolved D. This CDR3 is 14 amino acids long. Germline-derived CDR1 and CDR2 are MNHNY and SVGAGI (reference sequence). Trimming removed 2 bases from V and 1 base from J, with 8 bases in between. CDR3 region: CASSYLGKNTEAFF. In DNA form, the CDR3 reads TGTGCCAGCAGTTACCTCGGGAAGAACACTGAAGCTTTCTTT.

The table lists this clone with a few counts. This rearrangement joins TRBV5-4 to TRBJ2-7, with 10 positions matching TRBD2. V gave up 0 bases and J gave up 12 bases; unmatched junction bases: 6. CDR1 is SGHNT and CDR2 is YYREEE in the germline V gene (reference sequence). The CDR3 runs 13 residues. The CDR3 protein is CASSLDLAGAWYF. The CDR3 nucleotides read TGTGCCAGCAGCTTGGATCTAGCGGGGGCTTGGTACTTC.

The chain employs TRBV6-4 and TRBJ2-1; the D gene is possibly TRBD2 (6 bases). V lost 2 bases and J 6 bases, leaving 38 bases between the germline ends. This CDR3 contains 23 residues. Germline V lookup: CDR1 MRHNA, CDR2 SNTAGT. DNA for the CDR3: TGTGCCAGCAGTGACGGCAATCGACTACGGAAGAGACGTACGGACCGGGACTCCAATGAGCAGTTCTTC. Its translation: CASSDGNRLRKRRTDRDSNEQFF.

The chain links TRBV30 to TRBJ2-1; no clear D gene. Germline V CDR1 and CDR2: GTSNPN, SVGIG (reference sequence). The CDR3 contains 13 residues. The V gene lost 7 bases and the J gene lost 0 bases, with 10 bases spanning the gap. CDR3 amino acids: CAYSKSSYNEQFF. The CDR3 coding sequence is TGTGCCTACTCCAAGAGCTCCTACAATGAGCAGTTCTTC.

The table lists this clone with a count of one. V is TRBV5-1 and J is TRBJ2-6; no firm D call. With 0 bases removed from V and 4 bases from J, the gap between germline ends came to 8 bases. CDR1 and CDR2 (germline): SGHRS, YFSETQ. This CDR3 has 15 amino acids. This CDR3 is CASSLDAYGANVLTF. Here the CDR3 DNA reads TGCGCCAGCAGCTTGGATGCGTACGGGGCCAACGTCCTGACTTTC.

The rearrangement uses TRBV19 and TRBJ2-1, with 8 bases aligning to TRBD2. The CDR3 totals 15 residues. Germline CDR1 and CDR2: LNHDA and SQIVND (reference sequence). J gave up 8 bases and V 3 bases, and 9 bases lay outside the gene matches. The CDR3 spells CASSIPGLGGDEQFF. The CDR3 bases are TGTGCCAGTAGTATCCCGGGACTAGGAGGCGATGAGCAGTTCTTC.

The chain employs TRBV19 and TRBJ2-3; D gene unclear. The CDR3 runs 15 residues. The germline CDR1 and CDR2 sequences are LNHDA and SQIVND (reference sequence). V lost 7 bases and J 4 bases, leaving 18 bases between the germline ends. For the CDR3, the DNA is TGTGCCAGTACCTTGACTCGACGGCGCCCAGATACGCAGTATTTT. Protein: CASTLTRRRPDTQYF.